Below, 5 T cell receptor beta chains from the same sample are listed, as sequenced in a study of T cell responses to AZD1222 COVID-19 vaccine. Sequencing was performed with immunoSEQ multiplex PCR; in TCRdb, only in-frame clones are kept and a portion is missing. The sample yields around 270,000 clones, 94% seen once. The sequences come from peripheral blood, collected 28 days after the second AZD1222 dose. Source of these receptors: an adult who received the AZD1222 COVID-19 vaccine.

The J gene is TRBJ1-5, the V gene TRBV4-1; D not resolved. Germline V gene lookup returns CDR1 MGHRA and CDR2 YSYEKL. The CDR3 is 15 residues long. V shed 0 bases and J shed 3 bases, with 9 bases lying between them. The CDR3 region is CASSQEGRFNQPQHF. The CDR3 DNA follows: TGCGCCAGCAGCCAAGAGGGCAGGTTCAATCAGCCCCAGCATTTT.

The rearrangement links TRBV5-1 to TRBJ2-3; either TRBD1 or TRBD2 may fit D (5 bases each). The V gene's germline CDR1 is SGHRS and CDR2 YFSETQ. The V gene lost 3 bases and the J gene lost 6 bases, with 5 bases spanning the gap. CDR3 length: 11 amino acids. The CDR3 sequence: CASSWGDTQYF. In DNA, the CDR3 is TGCGCCAGCAGCTGGGGGGATACGCAGTATTTT. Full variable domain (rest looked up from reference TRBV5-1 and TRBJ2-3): KAGVTQTPRYLIKTRGQQVTLSCSPISGHRSVSWYQQTPGQGLQFLFEYFSETQRNKGNFPGRFSGRQFSNSRSEMNVSTLELGDSALYLCASSWGDTQYFGPGTRLTVL.

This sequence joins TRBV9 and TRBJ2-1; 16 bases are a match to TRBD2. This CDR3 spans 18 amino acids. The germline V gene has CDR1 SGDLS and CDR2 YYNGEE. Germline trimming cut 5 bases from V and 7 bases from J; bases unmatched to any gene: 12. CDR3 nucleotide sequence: TGTGCCAGCAGTCCGGGACTAGCGGGAGGGAGGGCCGTGAATGAGCAGTTCTTC. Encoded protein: CASSPGLAGGRAVNEQFF.

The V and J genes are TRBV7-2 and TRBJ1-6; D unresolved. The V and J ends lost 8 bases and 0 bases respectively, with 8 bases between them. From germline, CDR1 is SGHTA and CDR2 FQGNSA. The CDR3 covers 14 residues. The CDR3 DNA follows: TGTGCCAGCGGCCAGGCCTCCTATAATTCACCCCTCCACTTT. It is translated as CASGQASYNSPLHF.

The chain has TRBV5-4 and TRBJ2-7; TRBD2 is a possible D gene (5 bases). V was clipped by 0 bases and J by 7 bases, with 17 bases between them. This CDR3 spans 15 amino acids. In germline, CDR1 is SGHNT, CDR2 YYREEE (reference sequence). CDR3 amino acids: CASSLAGLIEGEQYF. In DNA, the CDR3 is TGTGCCAGCAGCTTGGCTGGACTTATAGAAGGGGAGCAGTACTTC. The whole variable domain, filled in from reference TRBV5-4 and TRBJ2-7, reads ETGVTQSPTHLIKTRGQQVTLRCSSQSGHNTVSWYQQALGQGPQFIFQYYREEENGRGNFPPRFSGLQFPNYSSELNVNALELDDSALYLCASSLAGLIEGEQYFGPGTRLTVT.